What follows is one T cell receptor beta chain and its context. This record belongs to a study of preoperative IRX-2 immunotherapy in early breast cancer. This sample's treatment: preoperative locoregional IRX-2 cytokine immunotherapy. Some clones are missing from TCRdb's copy, which holds only in-frame ones; the method was immunoSEQ multiplex PCR. The sample holds around 60,000 clones, less than 95% seen once. The CDR3 has 18 residues. Per the germline V gene, CDR1 is MDHEN and CDR2 is SYDVKM. Trimming shortened V by 4 bases and J by 1 base, and 20 bases separated the two germline ends. The chain has TRBV28 and TRBJ1-5; D not certain. The clonotype originates from a human donor with breast cancer. Sampling was done from a patient treated with IRX-2 immunotherapy. The CDR3 region has the DNA TGTGCCAGCAGTTCGACCGAAGGGCATATTCGGAGCAATCAGCCCCAGCATTTT. Translation: CASSSTEGHIRSNQPQHF. Supplemented by reference TRBV28 and TRBJ1-5, the full variable domain reads DVKVTQSSRYLVKRTGEKVFLECVQDMDHENMFWYRQDPGLGLRLIYFSYDVKMKEKGDIPEGYSVSREKKERFSLILESASTNQTSMYLCASSSTEGHIRSNQPQHFGDGTRLSIL.